The present entry profiles one T cell receptor beta chain with its context. Its cognate antigen is unknown. This record comes from a study of T cell responses to AZD1222 COVID-19 vaccine. Germline V gene sequence: CDR1 MNHEY, CDR2 SMNVEV (reference sequence). V was clipped by 2 bases and J by 6 bases, with 11 bases between them. The CDR3 is 14 amino acids. Using immunoSEQ multiplex PCR, the repertoire was profiled, and TCRdb retains in-frame clones only, with some absent. This table has over 130,000 clones, roughly 90% appearing once. Whole-study findings and limits: Repertoires were obtained only post-peak T cell response. Of spike-specific TCRs, nearly half reportedly target regions left unmutated in variants. Two AZD1222 doses significantly raised spike-specific TCR breadth and depth over controls. White British donors predominated, females outnumbered males, and clonal diversity was possibly underestimated.

The V gene is TRBV27, the J gene TRBJ2-1; D is unresolved. The specimen was peripheral blood, collected 28 days after the second AZD1222 dose. The receptor comes from an adult who received the AZD1222 COVID-19 vaccine. DNA for the CDR3: TGTGCCAGCAGTTTAGGTTCGGGTTTCAATGAGCAGTTCTTC. This encodes CASSLGSGFNEQFF.